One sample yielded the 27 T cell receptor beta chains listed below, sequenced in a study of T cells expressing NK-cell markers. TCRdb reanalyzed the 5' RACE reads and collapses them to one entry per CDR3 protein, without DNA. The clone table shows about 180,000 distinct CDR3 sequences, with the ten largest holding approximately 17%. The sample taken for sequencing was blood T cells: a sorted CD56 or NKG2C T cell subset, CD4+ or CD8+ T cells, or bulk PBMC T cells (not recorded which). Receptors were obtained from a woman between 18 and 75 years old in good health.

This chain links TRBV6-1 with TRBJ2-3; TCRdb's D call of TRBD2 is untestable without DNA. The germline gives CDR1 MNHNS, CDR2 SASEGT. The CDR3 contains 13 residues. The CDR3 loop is CASRLAGPDTQYF.

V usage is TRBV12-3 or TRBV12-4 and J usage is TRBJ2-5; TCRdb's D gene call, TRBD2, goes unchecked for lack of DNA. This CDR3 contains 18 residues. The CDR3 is CASSRGLAGALYQETQYF.

This CDR3 reads CSARGDGLLYEQYF. The chain has TRBV20-1 and TRBJ2-7; there is no DNA to check the TCRdb D call of TRBD2. The germline gives CDR1 DFQATT, CDR2 SNEGSKA (reference sequence). This CDR3 is 14 amino acids long.

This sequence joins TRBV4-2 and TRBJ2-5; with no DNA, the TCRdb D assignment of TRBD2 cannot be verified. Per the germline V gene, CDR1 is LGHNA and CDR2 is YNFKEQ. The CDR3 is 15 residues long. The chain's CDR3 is CASSQAAGVAETQYF.

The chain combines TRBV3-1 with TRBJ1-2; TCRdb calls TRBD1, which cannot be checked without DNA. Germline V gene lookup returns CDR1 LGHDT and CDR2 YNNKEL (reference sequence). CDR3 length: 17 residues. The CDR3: CASSQLTGIQASYGYTF.

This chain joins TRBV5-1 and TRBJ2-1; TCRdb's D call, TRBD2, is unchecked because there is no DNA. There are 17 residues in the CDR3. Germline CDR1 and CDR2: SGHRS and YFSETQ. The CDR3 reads CASSLGISGGSYNEQFF.

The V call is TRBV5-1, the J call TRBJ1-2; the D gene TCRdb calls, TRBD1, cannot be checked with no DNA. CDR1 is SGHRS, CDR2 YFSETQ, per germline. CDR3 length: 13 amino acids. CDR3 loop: CASSLEAGAGYTF.

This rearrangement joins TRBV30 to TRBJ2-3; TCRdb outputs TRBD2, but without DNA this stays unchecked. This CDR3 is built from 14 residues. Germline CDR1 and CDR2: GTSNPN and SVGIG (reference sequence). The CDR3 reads CAWSRGGSTDTQYF.

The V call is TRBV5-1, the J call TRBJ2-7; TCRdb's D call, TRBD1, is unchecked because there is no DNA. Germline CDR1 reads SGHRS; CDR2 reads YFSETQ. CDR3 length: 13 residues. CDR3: CASSYYRANEQYF.

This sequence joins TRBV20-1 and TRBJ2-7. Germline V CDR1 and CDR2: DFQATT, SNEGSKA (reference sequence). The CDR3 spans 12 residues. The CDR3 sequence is CSVAGGSYEQYF.

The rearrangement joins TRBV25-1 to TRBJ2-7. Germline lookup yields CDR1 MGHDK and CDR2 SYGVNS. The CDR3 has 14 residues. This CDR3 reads CASSEYHSSYEQYF.

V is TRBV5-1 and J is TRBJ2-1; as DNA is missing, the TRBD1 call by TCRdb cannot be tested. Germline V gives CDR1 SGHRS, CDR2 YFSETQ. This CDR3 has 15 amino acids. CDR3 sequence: CASSLGSLPGNEQFF.

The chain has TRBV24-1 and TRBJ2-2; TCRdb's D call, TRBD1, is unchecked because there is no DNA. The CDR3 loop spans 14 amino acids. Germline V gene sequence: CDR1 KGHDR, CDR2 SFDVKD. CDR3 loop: CATSRTGDTGELFF.

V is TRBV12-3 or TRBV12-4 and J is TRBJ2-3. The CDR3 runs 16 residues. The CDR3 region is CASSPGVETSTDTQYF.

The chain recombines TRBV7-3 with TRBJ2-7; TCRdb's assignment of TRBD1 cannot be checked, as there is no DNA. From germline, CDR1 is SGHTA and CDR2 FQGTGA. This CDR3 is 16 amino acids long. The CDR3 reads CASSLSGAAGVHEQYF.

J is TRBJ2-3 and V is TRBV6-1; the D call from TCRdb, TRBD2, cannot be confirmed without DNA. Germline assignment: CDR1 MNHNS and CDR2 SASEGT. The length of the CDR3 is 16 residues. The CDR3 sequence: CASSEWASATTDTQYF.

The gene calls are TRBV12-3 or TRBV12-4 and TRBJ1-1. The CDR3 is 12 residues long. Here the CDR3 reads CASKEGSTEAFF.

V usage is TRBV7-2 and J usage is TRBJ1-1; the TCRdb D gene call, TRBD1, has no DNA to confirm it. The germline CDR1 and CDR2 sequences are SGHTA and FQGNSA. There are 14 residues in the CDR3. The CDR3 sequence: CASSSNTLGTGAFF.

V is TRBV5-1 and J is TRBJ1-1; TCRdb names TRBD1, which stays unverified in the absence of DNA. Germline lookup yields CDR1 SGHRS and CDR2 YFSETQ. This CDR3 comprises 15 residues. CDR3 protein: CASSLNGDVRTEAFF. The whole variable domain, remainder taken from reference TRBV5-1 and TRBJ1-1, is KAGVTQTPRYLIKTRGQQVTLSCSPISGHRSVSWYQQTPGQGLQFLFEYFSETQRNKGNFPGRFSGRQFSNSRSEMNVSTLELGDSALYLCASSLNGDVRTEAFFGQGTRLTVV.

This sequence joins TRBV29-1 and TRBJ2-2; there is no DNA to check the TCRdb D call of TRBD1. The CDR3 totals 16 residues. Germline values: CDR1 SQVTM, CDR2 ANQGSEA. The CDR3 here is CSVEDPNPRGPGELFF.

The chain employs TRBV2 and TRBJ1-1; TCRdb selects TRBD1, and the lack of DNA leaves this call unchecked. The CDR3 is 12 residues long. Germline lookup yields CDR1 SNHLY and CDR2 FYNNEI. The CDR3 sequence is CASRALTESAFF.

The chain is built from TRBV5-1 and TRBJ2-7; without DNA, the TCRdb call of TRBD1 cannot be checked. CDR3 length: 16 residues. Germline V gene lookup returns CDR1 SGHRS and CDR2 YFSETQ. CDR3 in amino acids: CASRVQTGQWSYEQYF.

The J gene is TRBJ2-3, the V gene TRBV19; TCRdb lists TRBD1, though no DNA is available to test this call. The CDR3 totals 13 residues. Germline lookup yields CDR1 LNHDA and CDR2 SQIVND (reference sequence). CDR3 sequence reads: CASSTLTRGTQYF.

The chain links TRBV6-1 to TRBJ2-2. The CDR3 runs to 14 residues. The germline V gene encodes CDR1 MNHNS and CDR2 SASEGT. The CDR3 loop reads CASSEYYRTGELFF.

CDR3 loop: CASSVQGYNEQFF. The chain has TRBV5-1 and TRBJ2-1. Germline assignment: CDR1 SGHRS and CDR2 YFSETQ. The CDR3 is made up of 13 amino acids.

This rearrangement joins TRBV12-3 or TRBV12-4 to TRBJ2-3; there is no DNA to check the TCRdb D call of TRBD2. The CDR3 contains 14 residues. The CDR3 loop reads CASSWATSTDTQYF.

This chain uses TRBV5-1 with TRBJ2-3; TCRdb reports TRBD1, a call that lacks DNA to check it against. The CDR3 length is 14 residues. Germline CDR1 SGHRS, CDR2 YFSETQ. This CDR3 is CASCTGMGTDTQYF. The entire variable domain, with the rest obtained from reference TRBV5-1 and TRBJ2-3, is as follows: KAGVTQTPRYLIKTRGQQVTLSCSPISGHRSVSWYQQTPGQGLQFLFEYFSETQRNKGNFPGRFSGRQFSNSRSEMNVSTLELGDSALYLCASCTGMGTDTQYFGPGTRLTVL.